The clone carrying this TCR beta chain was seen repeatedly, ten times or more. Its antigen is not known. Sorting based on CD45RO/CCR7/CD25/CD127/CD95/CD27 separated CD4+ naive, central memory, regulatory and stem cell-like memory cells. Every isolated RNA sample was fully reverse transcribed, so sequencing captured expressed TCRB transcripts. Profiling relied on immunoSEQ multiplex PCR, and the TCRdb table lists in-frame clones only, not all of them. The sample records about 150,000 clones, approximately 8.1% being singletons. This sample was included in a study of beta chain features in type 1 diabetes. As for the study in general: When patients were set against healthy donors, age, gender and cell yields were similar.

Study-level results: With patients and controls alike, PCR might favor shorter templates to an equal degree. Type 1 diabetes patients had TCRB CDR3s that were shorter (moderately but significantly so) in all four CD4+ subsets.

The V end was cut by 4 bases, the J end by 7 bases, with 13 bases between. The CDR3 runs 13 residues. Looked up from germline, CDR1 is SGHTA and CDR2 is FQGTGA. The sequenced material came from central memory CD4+ T cells from blood. The rearrangement uses TRBV7-3 and TRBJ1-2; D not certain. This sequence originates from a man aged 18 to 30 in good health. The CDR3 region has the DNA TGTGCCAGCAGCTCACGCGGGGATACTGGCTACACCTTC. Its protein product is CASSSRGDTGYTF.